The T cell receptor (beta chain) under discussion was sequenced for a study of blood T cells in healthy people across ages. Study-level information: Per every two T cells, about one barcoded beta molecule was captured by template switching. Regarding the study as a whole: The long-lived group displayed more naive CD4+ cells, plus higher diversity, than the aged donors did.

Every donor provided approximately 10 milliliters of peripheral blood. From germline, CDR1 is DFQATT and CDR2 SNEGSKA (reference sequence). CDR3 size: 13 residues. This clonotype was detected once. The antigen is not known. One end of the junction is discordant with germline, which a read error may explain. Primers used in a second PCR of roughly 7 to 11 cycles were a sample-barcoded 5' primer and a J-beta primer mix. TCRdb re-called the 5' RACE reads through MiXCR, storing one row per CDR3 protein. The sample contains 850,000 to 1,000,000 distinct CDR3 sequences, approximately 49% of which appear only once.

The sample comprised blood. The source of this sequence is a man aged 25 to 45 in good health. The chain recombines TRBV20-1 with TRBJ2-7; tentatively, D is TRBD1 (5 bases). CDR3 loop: CSARGQSSYEHYF. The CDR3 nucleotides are TGCAGTGCTAGAGGACAGAGCTCCTACGAGCACTACTTC.